The 22 T cell receptor beta chains listed next were all sequenced from one sample in a study of CD8+CD57+ T cells in acquired aplastic anemia. Profiles of TCR beta VDJ and CDR3 were generated from a genomic DNA template. MiXCR, run by TCRdb on the reads, gives a single entry per CDR3 protein. The data contain more than 100,000 distinct CDR3 sequences, roughly 40% of them seen just once; the ten biggest clones take up more than 7%. Material for sequencing was sorted CD4+, CD8+, or CD8+CD57+ T cells (not recorded which) from PBMCs. All receptors come from a human donor in good health, serving as a control.

Only one count was recorded for this clonotype. The rearrangement links TRBV5-6 to TRBJ2-3; 8 bases are shared with TRBD1. CDR1 and CDR2 (germline): SGHDT, YYEEEE. With 2 bases clipped from V and 5 bases from J, the junction kept 7 bases outside the gene matches. This CDR3 comprises 15 residues. Here the CDR3 DNA reads TGTGCCAGCAGCTTTTCAGGGGGCGCGGTAGATACGCAGTATTTT. Its protein is CASSFSGGAVDTQYF.

The chain recombines TRBV29-1 with TRBJ2-3; D tentatively reads TRBD1 or TRBD2 (5 bases each). CDR3 length equals 13 residues. Germline V lookup: CDR1 SQVTM, CDR2 ANQGSEA. V gave up 7 bases and J gave up 5 bases, with 16 bases separating them. CDR3 residues: CSARDPEIDTQYF. The DNA of the CDR3 is TGCAGCGCGAGGGACCCAGAGATAGATACGCAGTATTTT.

This clonotype was recorded at least ten times. The chain has TRBV11-2 and TRBJ2-6, with a possible D match to TRBD1 (5 bases). Trimming removed 2 bases at V and 1 base at J, with 15 bases between. CDR1 and CDR2 from the germline V gene are SGHAT and FQNNGV. The CDR3 length is 18 residues. The DNA for the CDR3 is TGTGCCAGCAGCTTAAAGACAGCCGGGTCGTCTGGGGCCAACGTCCTGACTTTC. Its translation is CASSLKTAGSSGANVLTF.

CDR3 in DNA: TGTGCCAGCACCAGACTAGCGGGACTGTACAATGAGCAGTTCTTC. Its translation: CASTRLAGLYNEQFF. The rearrangement links TRBV2 to TRBJ2-1; TRBD2 matches at 11 bases. V shed 7 bases and J 4 bases; nucleotides not matched to a gene: 6. The germline gives CDR1 SNHLY, CDR2 FYNNEI. This CDR3 spans 15 amino acids. Full variable domain (rest looked up from reference TRBV2 and TRBJ2-1): EPEVTQTPSHQVTQMGQEVILRCVPISNHLYFYWYRQILGQKVEFLVSFYNNEISEKSEIFDDQFSVERPDGSNFTLKIRSTKLEDSAMYFCASTRLAGLYNEQFFGPGTRLTVL.

The CDR3 nucleotides are TGTGCCACCAGCCCCGGGGCTTACAATGAGCAGTTCTTC. Translating it yields CATSPGAYNEQFF. The V call is TRBV15, the J call TRBJ2-1; D may be TRBD1 or TRBD2 (5 bases each). In germline, CDR1 is LNHNV, CDR2 YYDKDF (reference sequence). The CDR3 contains 13 residues. Trimming took 5 bases from V and 4 from J, leaving 9 bases between them.

This clonotype was recorded at least ten times. This chain connects TRBV11-2 to TRBJ1-2; 9 bases map to TRBD1. Trimming took 5 bases from V and 4 from J; bases not matched to a gene: 8. From germline, CDR1 is SGHAT and CDR2 FQNNGV. The CDR3 runs to 15 residues. The CDR3 loop reads CASSLTGGESYGYTF. The CDR3 coding sequence is TGTGCCAGCAGCCTTACAGGGGGCGAGTCCTATGGCTACACCTTC.

The chain links TRBV30 to TRBJ1-5; TRBD1 agrees at 9 bases. Trimming removed 1 base from V and 2 bases from J; junction bases left unmatched: 0. The CDR3 totals 14 residues. Germline assignment: CDR1 GTSNPN and CDR2 SVGIG (reference sequence). The CDR3 reads CAWSDRGRNQPQHF. Written as DNA, the CDR3 is TGTGCCTGGAGTGACAGGGGGCGCAATCAGCCCCAGCATTTT.

The genes are TRBV10-2 and TRBJ2-5, with TRBD1 as a possible D gene (5 bases). Germline CDR1 is WSHSY and CDR2 is SAAADI. This CDR3 region has 16 residues. Between the trimmed V and J ends, which lost 4 bases and 3 bases, there was a span of 18 bases. The CDR3 DNA is TGCGCCAGCAGTGGGCGCCCAAGGGGAAGCAAAGAGACCCAGTACTTC. Residues: CASSGRPRGSKETQYF.

This clonotype came up once. The CDR3 DNA sequence: TGTGCCAGCAGTCCCGGACAGGGCGAGCAGTACTTC. Its protein is CASSPGQGEQYF. The genes are TRBV25-1 and TRBJ2-7, with 8 bases lining up with TRBD1. The V segment lost 5 bases and the J segment 6 bases; nucleotides outside the gene matches: 3. The CDR3 has 12 amino acids. Germline V gene data show CDR1 as MGHDK and CDR2 as SYGVNS.

The table lists this clonotype with many counts. The chain couples TRBV18 to TRBJ1-2, with D unresolved. This CDR3 contains 15 residues. The germline V gene encodes CDR1 KGHSH and CDR2 LQKENI. Trimming cost V 1 base and J 2 bases, with 11 bases left between them. The CDR3 protein is CASSPRGRSNYGYTF. The CDR3 nucleotides are TGTGCCAGCTCACCACGTGGGAGATCCAACTATGGCTACACCTTC.

The sample holds many counts of this clonotype. The chain combines TRBV20-1 with TRBJ1-2; D gene unclear. This CDR3 contains 12 residues. CDR1 DFQATT and CDR2 SNEGSKA come from the germline V gene (reference sequence). Trimming removed 3 bases at V and 5 bases at J, with 10 bases between. CDR3 nucleotides: TGCAGTGCTAGTGGAAGGGAGTATGGCTACACCTTC. It specifies CSASGREYGYTF.

This CDR3 reads CASSQSVGQPQHF. The CDR3 DNA follows: TGCGCCAGCAGCCAAAGCGTGGGTCAGCCCCAGCATTTT. This sequence joins TRBV4-3 and TRBJ1-5; D not certain. Germline CDR1 is LGHNA and CDR2 is YSLEER. The germline V and J ends were trimmed by 2 bases and 6 bases, with 8 bases remaining between them. The CDR3 extends over 13 amino acids.

This clonotype has a count of ten or more. V usage is TRBV6-1 and J usage is TRBJ1-2; 9 nucleotides line up with TRBD1. The V and J ends lost 6 bases and 7 bases, in that order; junction bases with no gene match: 6. Germline CDR1 is MNHNS and CDR2 is SASEGT. The CDR3 spans 13 residues. CDR3 residues: CASSRGTGTGYTF. The DNA of the CDR3 is TGTGCCAGCAGCCGAGGGACAGGGACTGGCTACACCTTC.

This clonotype was picked up a small number of times. V usage is TRBV12-5 and J usage is TRBJ1-1; no firm D call. Germline-derived CDR1 and CDR2 are LGHNT and FRNRAP. The CDR3 has 15 amino acids. The germline V and J ends were trimmed by 4 bases and 3 bases, with 15 bases remaining between them. The CDR3 DNA is TGTGCTAGTGGTTCGATCCCTTTCGCGGACACTGAAGCTTTCTTT. This gives the protein CASGSIPFADTEAFF.

The table lists this clonotype with many counts. This chain links TRBV10-1 with TRBJ2-2; D might be TRBD1 or TRBD2, each matching 5 bases. Germline V gene sequence: CDR1 WNHNN, CDR2 SYGVQD (reference sequence). The CDR3 is made up of 13 amino acids. V shed 0 bases and J shed 6 bases, with 5 bases lying between them. CDR3 region: CASSESGAGELFF. The DNA for the CDR3 is TGCGCCAGCAGTGAGTCGGGGGCCGGGGAGCTGTTTTTT.

For this clonotype: Being one base from a much bigger clone, this may be a read error. The CDR3 nucleotides read TGTGCTAGTGGTTTAGGGGCAGGGCCCAATCAGCCCCAGCATTTT. Translation: CASGLGAGPNQPQHF. The gene calls are TRBV12-5 and TRBJ1-5, with D possibly matching TRBD1 (5 bases). Germline CDR1 is LGHNT and CDR2 is FRNRAP. Trimming stripped 3 bases from V and 3 bases from J, with 12 bases between. This CDR3 comprises 15 residues.

This clonotype was seen a few times. This rearrangement joins TRBV15 to TRBJ1-2; TRBD1 aligns across 7 bases. Germline V gene sequence: CDR1 LNHNV, CDR2 YYDKDF (reference sequence). This CDR3 spans 15 amino acids. V was clipped by 2 bases and J by 2 bases; unmatched bases: 5. The CDR3 loop is CATSRNAGQNYGYTF. The DNA of the CDR3 is TGTGCCACCAGCAGAAATGCGGGACAGAACTATGGCTACACCTTC.

The chain is built from TRBV20-1 and TRBJ2-1; weak D call: TRBD1 (6 bases). CDR3 length equals 15 residues. CDR1 DFQATT and CDR2 SNEGSKA come from the germline V gene (reference sequence). V lost 5 bases and J 4 bases, leaving 18 bases between the germline ends. CDR3 region: CSASDPRGKYNEQFF. CDR3 coding DNA: TGCAGTGCTTCCGATCCCAGGGGTAAATACAATGAGCAGTTCTTC.

With regard to this clonotype: This may stem from a read error, because a much larger clone lies one nucleotide away. This chain connects TRBV27 to TRBJ2-2; no reliable D call. Germline lookup yields CDR1 MNHEY and CDR2 SMNVEV (reference sequence). The CDR3 length is 12 residues. The CDR3 loop reads CAGSLPTGELFF. For the CDR3, the DNA is TGTGCCGGCAGTCTCCCCACCGGGGAGCTGTTTTTT.

The sample holds many counts of this clonotype. The J gene is TRBJ2-3, the V gene TRBV20-1; D perhaps matches TRBD2 (6 bases). The CDR3 is 13 residues long. Germline-derived CDR1 and CDR2 are DFQATT and SNEGSKA (reference sequence). Trimming took 3 bases from V and 2 from J, leaving 9 bases between them. CDR3 DNA sequence: TGCAGTGCTAGGGAGGGGCACACAGATACGCAGTATTTT. It is translated as CSAREGHTDTQYF.

Worth noting for this clonotype: This may be a read error, as it is one base from a much larger clone. The genes are TRBV9 and TRBJ1-2; TRBD1 is a possible D gene (6 bases). This CDR3 region has 13 residues. The germline gives CDR1 SGDLS, CDR2 YYNGEE. In nucleotides, the CDR3 is TGTGCCTGCAGCCGCACAGGGAACTATGGCTACACCTTC. Protein: CACSRTGNYGYTF.

The rearrangement joins TRBV7-2 to TRBJ2-7, with 9 bases that match TRBD1. Germline lookup yields CDR1 SGHTA and CDR2 FQGNSA. Trimming cost V 6 bases and J 3 bases; bases outside gene matches: 3. This CDR3 is 13 amino acids long. DNA for the CDR3: TGTGCCAGCAGGACAGGGGGGATCTACGAGCAGTACTTC. This encodes CASRTGGIYEQYF.